Below, 25 T cell receptor beta chains from the same sample are listed, as sequenced in a study of cytomegalovirus exposure and HLA in healthy donors. PCR employed 60 Vbeta and 13 Jbeta primers. Assay used: immunoSEQ multiplex PCR; TCRdb lists only in-frame clones, some missing. The sample consists of around 130,000 clones, 65% to 80% of them appearing once. Sequenced input: PBMCs. Every receptor here comes from a human donor in good health.

The genes are TRBV9 and TRBJ1-1; D uncertain. V dropped 3 bases and J dropped 1 base, with 10 bases sitting between them. The CDR3 runs to 14 residues. Germline CDR1 and CDR2: SGDLS and YYNGEE. The CDR3 coding sequence is TGTGCCAGCAGCGCCCCCCTCCCGAACACTGAAGCTTTCTTT. This encodes CASSAPLPNTEAFF.

The V call is TRBV4-2, the J call TRBJ2-7, with 7 bases fitting TRBD1. This CDR3 is 18 amino acids long. Germline CDR1 and CDR2: LGHNA and YNFKEQ. Trimming cost V 1 base and J 0 bases; bases outside gene matches: 12. CDR3 sequence (DNA): TGTGCCAGCAGCCAAGCCGCCTCGACAGGGTCGATCTCCTACGAGCAGTACTTC. Its translation: CASSQAASTGSISYEQYF.

The gene calls are TRBV19 and TRBJ2-6; D unresolved. V lost 9 bases and J 0 bases, leaving 9 bases between the germline ends. Germline-derived CDR1 and CDR2 are LNHDA and SQIVND (reference sequence). This CDR3 region has 14 residues. CDR3 DNA sequence: TGTGCCAGCGGCGGTCACTCTGGGGCCAACGTCCTGACTTTC. Encoded protein: CASGGHSGANVLTF.

V usage is TRBV28 and J usage is TRBJ2-7, with D hard to call. Germline loops: CDR1 MDHEN, CDR2 SYDVKM. The CDR3 covers 13 residues. Trimming took 2 bases from V and 0 from J, leaving 5 bases between them. CDR3 sequence (DNA): TGTGCCAGCAGTTTAATCTCCTCCTACGAGCAGTACTTC. Amino acids: CASSLISSYEQYF.

The chain is built from TRBV4-1 and TRBJ1-1, with a weak D call TRBD1 (5 bases). V dropped 2 bases and J dropped 11 bases, with 9 bases sitting between them. CDR1 and CDR2 (germline): MGHRA, YSYEKL. The CDR3 contains 11 residues. This chain's CDR3 is CASSQWGDAFF. CDR3 DNA: TGCGCCAGCAGCCAATGGGGCGACGCTTTCTTT.

This clone was seen a few times. The rearrangement links TRBV5-5 to TRBJ1-5; the match to TRBD1 covers 7 bases. With 4 bases clipped from V and 5 bases from J, the junction kept 9 bases outside the gene matches. The germline V gene has CDR1 SGHKS and CDR2 YYEKEE (reference sequence). The CDR3 has 15 residues. The DNA for the CDR3 is TGTGCCAGCAGCCGGACAGGTCAACACGATCAGCCCCAGCATTTT. As protein: CASSRTGQHDQPQHF.

The chain recombines TRBV7-9 with TRBJ1-6, with TRBD1 matching 8 bases. Looked up from germline, CDR1 is SEHNR and CDR2 is FQNEAQ (reference sequence). Unmatched junction bases numbered 5, after V lost 5 bases and J lost 8 bases. CDR3 length equals 14 residues. The CDR3 nucleotides are TGTGCCAGCAGCACCGGGACAGGCTATTCACCCCTCCACTTT. Its translation is CASSTGTGYSPLHF.

This clone was found once. The V call is TRBV11-2, the J call TRBJ2-1; 7 nucleotides align to TRBD2. The CDR3 has 14 residues. V was pared by 1 base and J by 8 bases, with 5 bases of the junction left unmatched. Germline-derived CDR1 and CDR2 are SGHAT and FQNNGV. Written as DNA, the CDR3 is TGTGCCAGCAGCTTAGGACTAGCTGGGTATGAGCAGTTCTTC. It codes for CASSLGLAGYEQFF.

V gene TRBV5-6 combines with J gene TRBJ1-3, with D maybe TRBD1 (5 bases). The V and J ends lost 4 bases and 4 bases respectively, with 12 bases between them. The germline CDR1 and CDR2 sequences are SGHDT and YYEEEE. CDR3 size: 14 residues. For the CDR3, the DNA is TGTGCCAGCAGCGCGGGGACGGCAGGAAACACCATATATTTT. Translating it yields CASSAGTAGNTIYF.

Notes on this clone: Relative to the germline gene, one junction end is altered; a read error may explain this. This chain joins TRBV5-1 and TRBJ2-2; D ambiguous. Germline V CDR1 and CDR2: SGHRS, YFSETQ. The CDR3 runs to 14 residues. CDR3 region: CASSLALTTGELFF. CDR3 in DNA: TGTGCCAGCAGCTTGGCACTTACCACCGGGGAGCTGTTTTTT.

This chain uses TRBV28 with TRBJ2-5, with unresolved D. The V and J ends lost 5 bases and 4 bases respectively, with 14 bases between them. In germline, CDR1 is MDHEN, CDR2 SYDVKM. The CDR3 is made up of 14 amino acids. The CDR3 loop is CASSPAAPRETQYF. CDR3 coding DNA: TGTGCCAGCAGTCCCGCAGCGCCCCGAGAGACCCAGTACTTC.

The V call is TRBV21-1, the J call TRBJ2-3; TRBD1 is the table's D call, not checked against the DNA. TRBV21-1 is given as a pseudogene. The CDR3 covers 14 residues. In nucleotides, the CDR3 is TGTGCCAGCATCATGACAGGGGCACAAGATACGCAGTATTTT. It codes for CASIMTGAQDTQYF.

The chain couples TRBV27 to TRBJ1-2, with TRBD1 matching 7 bases. CDR1 is MNHEY, CDR2 SMNVEV, per germline (reference sequence). CDR3 length: 16 amino acids. V shed 5 bases, J shed 1 base, and the junction held 10 bases outside the gene matches. Written as DNA, the CDR3 is TGTGCCAGCAGTCGTTCACAGGGGTGGGGTAACTATGGCTACACCTTC. This codes for CASSRSQGWGNYGYTF.

The chain has TRBV4-2 and TRBJ2-5; D remains ambiguous. TRBJ2-7 explains the end of the DNA better; the J call may be wrong. Per the germline V gene, CDR1 is LGHNA and CDR2 is YNFKEQ. The CDR3 length is 12 residues. CDR3 in amino acids: CASSQEVGEQYF. In DNA, the CDR3 is TGTGCCAGCAGCCAAGAGGTGGGCGAGCAGTACTTC.

The chain carries TRBV6-5 and TRBJ2-7, with TRBD2 as a possible D gene (6 bases). The CDR3 has 13 residues. V lost 0 bases and J 4 bases, leaving 7 bases between the germline ends. In germline, CDR1 is MNHEY, CDR2 SVGAGI. Written as DNA, the CDR3 is TGTGCCAGCAGTTACTCGGCGGGATACGAGCAGTACTTC. It specifies CASSYSAGYEQYF.

V gene TRBV6-1 combines with J gene TRBJ2-5; 7 bases align to TRBD1. The DNA end favors TRBJ2-7, so the J call may be wrong. The CDR3 is made up of 15 amino acids. CDR1 MNHNS and CDR2 SASEGT come from the germline V gene. The CDR3 coding sequence is TGTGCCAGCAGTGAGATGGGACAGACCTCCTACGAGCAGTACTTC. Its translation: CASSEMGQTSYEQYF.

This clone appeared a single time. The chain combines TRBV7-2 with TRBJ2-5; D is possibly TRBD2 (6 bases). The CDR3 loop spans 18 amino acids. V lost 2 bases to trimming and J lost 2 bases, with 21 bases between them. Germline V CDR1 and CDR2: SGHTA, FQGNSA. The CDR3 DNA sequence: TGTGCCAGCAGCTTAAGAGGCGTCGGGGCAGGAGGGCAAGAGACCCAGTACTTC. Its protein product is CASSLRGVGAGGQETQYF. The variable domain in full, completed from reference TRBV7-2 and TRBJ2-5, reads GAGVSQSPSNKVTEKGKDVELRCDPISGHTALYWYRQSLGQGLEFLIYFQGNSAPDKSGLPSDRFSAERTGGSVSTLTIQRTQQEDSAVYLCASSLRGVGAGGQETQYFGPGTRLLVL.

The genes are TRBV5-6 and TRBJ2-5; the D gene is possibly TRBD1 (5 bases). The germline V and J ends were trimmed by 4 bases and 2 bases, with 15 bases remaining between them. The germline V gene encodes CDR1 SGHDT and CDR2 YYEEEE. This CDR3 is 15 amino acids long. CDR3 in amino acids: CASSGVGAAQETQYF. DNA of the CDR3: TGTGCCAGCAGCGGGGTTGGGGCCGCACAAGAGACCCAGTACTTC. Together with reference TRBV5-6 and TRBJ2-5, the CDR3 gives the full variable domain: DAGVTQSPTHLIKTRGQQVTLRCSPKSGHDTVSWYQQALGQGPQFIFQYYEEEERQRGNFPDRFSGHQFPNYSSELNVNALLLGDSALYLCASSGVGAAQETQYFGPGTRLLVL.

This chain joins TRBV6-5 and TRBJ2-1; possible D gene TRBD1, 6 bases. Trimming took 6 bases from V and 0 from J, leaving 12 bases between them. The CDR3 extends over 15 amino acids. The V gene's germline CDR1 is MNHEY and CDR2 SVGAGI. The DNA for the CDR3 is TGTGCCAGCAGCCCAACAGGGAGCTCCTACAATGAGCAGTTCTTC. Its protein product is CASSPTGSSYNEQFF.

This clone has a single count. The junction departs from germline at one end; a sequencing error may be responsible. J is TRBJ1-6 and V is TRBV18, with no clear D. The germline CDR1 and CDR2 sequences are KGHSH and LQKENI. CDR3 length: 13 amino acids. The CDR3 protein is CASSPESSSPLLF. The CDR3 DNA reads as TGTGCCAGCTCACCAGAGTCGAGCTCACCCCTCCTCTTT.

CDR3 loop: CASSLAGREQYF. CDR3 bases: TGTGCCAGCAGCTTAGCGGGGAGGGAGCAGTACTTC. This chain links TRBV11-2 with TRBJ2-7, with D possibly TRBD2 on 6 matching bases. Trimming removed 1 base at V and 7 bases at J, with 8 bases between. The CDR3 sequence is 12 residues long. CDR1 is SGHAT and CDR2 is FQNNGV in the germline V gene.

The chain recombines TRBV29-1 with TRBJ2-3; 9 nucleotides line up with TRBD1. J gave up 0 bases and V 2 bases, and 12 bases lay outside the gene matches. CDR1 SQVTM and CDR2 ANQGSEA come from the germline V gene. This CDR3 has 18 residues. The CDR3 is CSVENTGGAGWSTDTQYF. The CDR3 DNA follows: TGCAGCGTTGAAAACACAGGGGGCGCCGGGTGGAGCACAGATACGCAGTATTTT.

The chain couples TRBV7-9 to TRBJ1-4; tentative D call: TRBD1 (6 bases). The CDR3 spans 16 residues. Germline V gene lookup returns CDR1 SEHNR and CDR2 FQNEAQ (reference sequence). The V end lost 6 bases, the J end lost 0 bases, and 14 bases lay between the germline ends. CDR3 sequence reads: CASRKMDSSTNEKLFF. CDR3 nucleotides: TGTGCCAGCAGGAAGATGGACAGTTCAACTAATGAAAAACTGTTTTTT.

V gene TRBV28 combines with J gene TRBJ1-5; 7 nucleotides match TRBD1. Per the germline V gene, CDR1 is MDHEN and CDR2 is SYDVKM. The CDR3 extends over 18 amino acids. Losses at the gene ends were 1 base for V and 5 bases for J; bases not matched to a gene: 14. This CDR3 is CASSLSRARTGGDQPQHF. The CDR3 coding sequence is TGTGCCAGCAGTTTATCCCGAGCTAGGACAGGCGGGGATCAGCCCCAGCATTTT.

The chain links TRBV4-2 to TRBJ1-1; D gene uncertain. Trimming removed 0 bases at V and 12 bases at J, with 20 bases between. CDR3 size: 15 residues. Germline V gene sequence: CDR1 LGHNA, CDR2 YNFKEQ. CDR3 DNA sequence: TGTGCCAGCAGCCAAGAAGACGGGGAAGGGAGTATATCTTTCTTT. Translation: CASSQEDGEGSISFF.